A single sample is the source of the 22 T cell receptor beta chains below, sequenced in a study of long-term antiretroviral therapy in people with HIV. This was the immunoSEQ v3.0 assay at survey level. Method: immunoSEQ multiplex PCR; TCRdb's copy keeps in-frame clones and lacks some. The repertoire holds more than 25,000 clones, 93% seen once, with approximately 6.8% in the top ten. The specimen comprised unsorted PBMCs, sampled approximately 6.3 years after starting antiretroviral therapy. The receptors stem from a woman aged 40 to 50 with HIV.

J is TRBJ1-4 and V is TRBV7-9; 10 bases map to TRBD1. The CDR3 sequence is 15 residues long. Trimming took 5 bases from V and 8 from J; bases not matched to a gene: 8. Germline V lookup: CDR1 SEHNR, CDR2 FQNEAQ (reference sequence). CDR3 sequence reads: CASSRRQGAGEKLFF. Written as DNA, the CDR3 is TGTGCCAGCAGCCGTAGACAGGGGGCAGGAGAAAAACTGTTTTTT.

A word on this clone: Other DNA sequences within the sample encode an identical CDR3. V usage is TRBV9 and J usage is TRBJ1-3; 10 bases line up with TRBD1. V lost 3 bases and J lost 0; bases outside the gene matches: 3. This CDR3 comprises 16 residues. Germline assignment: CDR1 SGDLS and CDR2 YYNGEE. The CDR3 here is CASSAWDRGSGNTIYF. In DNA form, the CDR3 reads TGTGCCAGCAGCGCCTGGGACAGGGGCTCTGGAAACACCATATATTTT.

The gene calls are TRBV1 and TRBJ2-5; the table's D call, TRBD1, was not checked against the DNA. TRBV1 is designated a pseudogene. The CDR3 is made up of 15 amino acids. The CDR3 nucleotides are TGCACCAGCAGCCACCAGGCAGAGCTCCAAGAGACCCAGTACTTC. This sequence encodes CTSSHQAELQETQYF.

The V and J genes are TRBV29-1 and TRBJ1-1; the match to TRBD1 covers 9 bases. The V gene's germline CDR1 is SQVTM and CDR2 ANQGSEA. The V segment lost 2 bases and the J segment 4 bases; nucleotides outside the gene matches: 8. The CDR3 extends over 15 amino acids. CDR3 loop: CSVERDRARGTEAFF. DNA for the CDR3: TGCAGCGTTGAACGGGACAGGGCGAGGGGCACTGAAGCTTTCTTT.

The chain couples TRBV5-4 to TRBJ1-1; no firm D call. There are 16 residues in the CDR3. Germline V lookup: CDR1 SGHNT, CDR2 YYREEE (reference sequence). V was cut by 0 bases and J by 4 bases, with 16 bases left in between. The CDR3 region is CASSLGNWASGTEAFF. In DNA form, the CDR3 reads TGTGCCAGCAGCTTGGGAAATTGGGCTTCTGGCACTGAAGCTTTCTTT.

This chain links TRBV6-6 with TRBJ1-1; 7 bases map to TRBD1. The trim removed 0 bases at V and 0 bases at J, leaving 4 bases unmatched. The CDR3 contains 16 residues. CDR1 is MNHNY and CDR2 is SVGAGI in the germline V gene (reference sequence). The CDR3 sequence is CASSYSQGIVNTEAFF. Here the CDR3 DNA reads TGTGCCAGCAGTTACTCACAGGGGATAGTGAACACTGAAGCTTTCTTT.

The chain joins TRBV10-1 to TRBJ1-1, with D perhaps matching TRBD1 (6 bases). CDR1 is WNHNN, CDR2 SYGVQD, per germline (reference sequence). The CDR3 runs 13 residues. V lost 5 bases and J 10 bases, leaving 17 bases between the germline ends. The CDR3, as DNA: TGCGCCAGCAGTCAAAGTTCGCAGGGGAGAGCTTTCTTT. It translates to CASSQSSQGRAFF.

The rearrangement links TRBV7-6 to TRBJ1-2; 8 bases align to TRBD1. Germline CDR1 and CDR2: SGHVS and FNYEAQ. The CDR3 is 13 residues long. The V and J ends lost 6 bases and 6 bases, in that order; junction bases with no gene match: 6. Here the CDR3 DNA reads TGTGCCAGCAGTTTTGGACAGGGCCATGGCTACACCTTC. Its protein is CASSFGQGHGYTF. The whole variable domain, remainder taken from reference TRBV7-6 and TRBJ1-2, is GAGVSQSPRYKVTKRGQDVALRCDPISGHVSLYWYRQALGQGPEFLTYFNYEAQQDKSGLPNDRFSAERPEGSISTLTIQRTEQRDSAMYRCASSFGQGHGYTFGSGTRLTVV.

Concerning this clone: Relative to the germline gene, one junction end is altered; a read error may explain this. The CDR3 DNA reads as TGTGCCATCAGTGGCGGGACAGCCCTCTCTGGGGCCAACGTCCTGACTTTC. This gives the protein CAISGGTALSGANVLTF. J is TRBJ2-6 and V is TRBV6-1, with D possibly being TRBD1 (7 bases). CDR3 length equals 17 residues. CDR1 and CDR2 from the germline V gene are MNHNS and SASEGT.

This chain connects TRBV29-1 to TRBJ2-7; D gene uncertain. The germline V and J ends were trimmed by 2 bases and 0 bases, with 8 bases remaining between them. The germline CDR1 and CDR2 sequences are SQVTM and ANQGSEA. The CDR3 is 13 residues long. CDR3 protein: CSVETAPSYEQYF. DNA of the CDR3: TGCAGCGTTGAAACGGCGCCCTCCTACGAGCAGTACTTC.

This chain joins TRBV4-1 and TRBJ1-1; D unclear. The CDR3 has 14 amino acids. CDR1 MGHRA and CDR2 YSYEKL come from the germline V gene. Trimming left V 1 base short and J 11 bases short, with 17 bases between. The CDR3 nucleotides are TGCGCCAGCAGCCAAGTGAGTCCAGTCGGAGGGGCTTTCTTT. Amino acid sequence: CASSQVSPVGGAFF.

The rearrangement joins TRBV19 to TRBJ1-2; the D is unclear. The V and J ends lost 4 bases and 5 bases respectively, with 11 bases between them. This CDR3 comprises 13 residues. Germline V gives CDR1 LNHDA, CDR2 SQIVND (reference sequence). As DNA, the CDR3 is TGTGCCAGTAGTAGAACAGAAAAATATGGCTACACCTTC. Amino acid sequence: CASSRTEKYGYTF.

V usage is TRBV5-1 and J usage is TRBJ1-1, with D unresolved. The CDR3 is made up of 14 amino acids. Germline values: CDR1 SGHRS, CDR2 YFSETQ. The V end lost 5 bases, the J end lost 6 bases, and 17 bases lay between the germline ends. In nucleotides, the CDR3 is TGCGCCAGCAGTGTGACATGGGCGGGAGCTGAAGCTTTCTTT. Translated: CASSVTWAGAEAFF.

Comments on this clone: Sequence at one end of the junction differs from germline and may be a read error. The chain's CDR3 is CASSLRTSGNYEQYF. The CDR3 nucleotides are TGTGCCAGCAGTCTTCGGACTAGCGGGAACTACGAGCAGTACTTC. This rearrangement joins TRBV10-3 to TRBJ2-7; 12 nucleotides line up with TRBD2. Germline lookup yields CDR1 ENHRY and CDR2 SYGVKD. CDR3 length equals 15 residues.

The rearrangement links TRBV6-5 to TRBJ1-6, with TRBD1 matching 7 bases. The trim removed 5 bases at V and 3 bases at J, leaving 4 bases unmatched. Germline CDR1 reads MNHEY; CDR2 reads SVGAGI. CDR3 length: 15 amino acids. CDR3 DNA sequence: TGTGCCAGCAGTCGGACAGGAAGCTATAATTCACCCCTCCACTTT. It translates to CASSRTGSYNSPLHF.

This clone showed up just a few times. The chain is built from TRBV5-1 and TRBJ1-6; 7 bases fit TRBD1. The CDR3 has 14 residues. Germline V CDR1 and CDR2: SGHRS, YFSETQ. Trimming took 0 bases from V and 8 from J; bases not matched to a gene: 2. CDR3 region: CASSLEQGHSPLHF. As DNA, the CDR3 is TGCGCCAGCAGCTTGGAACAGGGGCATTCACCCCTCCACTTT.

This chain connects TRBV4-3 to TRBJ2-7; TRBD1 matches 9 bases. Germline trimming cut 3 bases from V and 3 bases from J; bases unmatched to any gene: 9. Per germline, CDR1 LGHNA and CDR2 YSLEER. The CDR3 loop spans 16 amino acids. The CDR3 DNA sequence: TGCGCCAGCAGCCACTATACAGGGGGCGAAGGCTACGAGCAGTACTTC. It yields the protein CASSHYTGGEGYEQYF.

The CDR3, as DNA: TGTGCCAGCAGCTTGGACAGGGTGGTCGCTTCGGATGAAAAACTGTTTTTT. It codes for CASSLDRVVASDEKLFF. This chain joins TRBV7-2 and TRBJ1-4; 8 nucleotides match TRBD1. V trimming: 3 bases; J trimming: 6 bases; junction bases outside the gene matches: 12. CDR1 and CDR2 (germline): SGHTA, FQGNSA. The CDR3 spans 17 residues.

This clone occurred once. The CDR3 loop reads CASSPSTGDYGYTF. In DNA form, the CDR3 reads TGTGCCAGCTCACCATCGACAGGCGATTATGGCTACACCTTC. The J gene is TRBJ1-2, the V gene TRBV18; the D gene is possibly TRBD1 (6 bases). The V gene lost 2 bases and the J gene lost 5 bases, with 12 bases spanning the gap. Germline assignment: CDR1 KGHSH and CDR2 LQKENI. The CDR3 sequence is 14 residues long.

This sequence joins TRBV5-4 and TRBJ1-1, with 7 bases lining up with TRBD1. The trim removed 2 bases at V and 6 bases at J, leaving 13 bases unmatched. Germline V gene data show CDR1 as SGHNT and CDR2 as YYREEE (reference sequence). The CDR3 has 16 residues. CDR3 loop: CASSFFLGQNTAEAFF. The CDR3 nucleotides are TGTGCCAGCAGCTTCTTCTTGGGACAGAATACGGCTGAAGCTTTCTTT.

This clone has just a few counts. In DNA, the CDR3 is TGTGCCAGCAGTGAAGCGATCCAGGGGAGCACAGATACGCAGTATTTT. Translated: CASSEAIQGSTDTQYF. The chain employs TRBV6-1 and TRBJ2-3; TRBD1 might be the D (6 bases). Germline V lookup: CDR1 MNHNS, CDR2 SASEGT. The CDR3 contains 16 residues. Trimming left V 0 bases short and J 0 bases short, with 10 bases between.

The V gene is TRBV10-2, the J gene TRBJ2-5; TRBD2 matches at 10 bases. CDR1 is WSHSY, CDR2 SAAADI, per germline. V was clipped by 8 bases and J by 5 bases; unmatched bases: 5. This CDR3 is built from 13 residues. The chain's CDR3 is CASHPAGGETQYF. The DNA for the CDR3 is TGCGCCAGCCACCCAGCGGGGGGGGAGACCCAGTACTTC.